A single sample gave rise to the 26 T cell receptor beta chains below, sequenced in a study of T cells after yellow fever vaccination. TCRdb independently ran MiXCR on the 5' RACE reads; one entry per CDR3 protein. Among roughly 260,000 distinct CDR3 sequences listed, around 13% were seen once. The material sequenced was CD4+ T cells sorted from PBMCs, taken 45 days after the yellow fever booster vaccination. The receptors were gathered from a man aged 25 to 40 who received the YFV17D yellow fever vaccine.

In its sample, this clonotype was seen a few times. The CDR3 sequence: CSPGTSAYEQYF. The CDR3 bases are TGCAGCCCCGGGACTAGCGCGTACGAGCAGTACTTC. The rearrangement links TRBV29-1 to TRBJ2-7; TRBD2 matches at 10 bases. The CDR3 has 12 amino acids. Per germline, CDR1 SQVTM and CDR2 ANQGSEA. Germline trimming cut 8 bases from V and 4 bases from J; bases unmatched to any gene: 5.

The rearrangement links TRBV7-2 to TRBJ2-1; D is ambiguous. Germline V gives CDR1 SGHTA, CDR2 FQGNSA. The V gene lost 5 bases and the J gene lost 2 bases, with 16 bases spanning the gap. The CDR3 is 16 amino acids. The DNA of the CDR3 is TGTGCCAGCAGCCTTGGCGGTAGCTTCACCTACAATGAGCAGTTCTTC. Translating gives CASSLGGSFTYNEQFF.

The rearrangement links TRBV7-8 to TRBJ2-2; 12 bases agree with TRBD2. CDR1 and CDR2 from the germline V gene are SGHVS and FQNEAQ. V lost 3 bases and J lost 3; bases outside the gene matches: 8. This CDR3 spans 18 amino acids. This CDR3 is CASSFFLAGGADTGELFF. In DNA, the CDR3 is TGTGCCAGCAGCTTCTTCCTAGCGGGAGGGGCGGACACCGGGGAGCTGTTTTTT.

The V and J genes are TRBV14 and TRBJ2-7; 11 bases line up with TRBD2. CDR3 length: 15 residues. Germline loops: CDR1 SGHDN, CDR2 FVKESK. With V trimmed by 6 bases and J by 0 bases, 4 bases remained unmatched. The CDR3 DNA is TGTGCCAGCAGTCGACTAGCGGGACTCTCCTACGAGCAGTACTTC. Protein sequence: CASSRLAGLSYEQYF.

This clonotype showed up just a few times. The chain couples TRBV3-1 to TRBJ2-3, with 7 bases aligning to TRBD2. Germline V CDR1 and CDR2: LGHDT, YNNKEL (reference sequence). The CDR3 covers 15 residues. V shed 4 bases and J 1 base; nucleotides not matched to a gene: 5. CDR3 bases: TGTGCCAGCAGCCTGAGACTAGCTGGCACAGATACGCAGTATTTT. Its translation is CASSLRLAGTDTQYF.

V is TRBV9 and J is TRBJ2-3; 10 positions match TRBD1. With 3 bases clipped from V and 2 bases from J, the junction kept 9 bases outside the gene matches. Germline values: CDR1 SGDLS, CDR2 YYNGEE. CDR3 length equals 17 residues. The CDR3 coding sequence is TGTGCCAGCAGCGCAAGGGGACAGGGGAGTCACACAGATACGCAGTATTTT. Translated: CASSARGQGSHTDTQYF.

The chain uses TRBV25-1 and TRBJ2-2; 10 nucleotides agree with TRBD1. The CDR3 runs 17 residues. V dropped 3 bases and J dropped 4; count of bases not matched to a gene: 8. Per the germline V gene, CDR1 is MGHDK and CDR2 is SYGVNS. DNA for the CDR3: TGTGCCAGCAGTGATCCCAGGACAGGGGGGTTCACCGGGGAGCTGTTTTTT. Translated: CASSDPRTGGFTGELFF.

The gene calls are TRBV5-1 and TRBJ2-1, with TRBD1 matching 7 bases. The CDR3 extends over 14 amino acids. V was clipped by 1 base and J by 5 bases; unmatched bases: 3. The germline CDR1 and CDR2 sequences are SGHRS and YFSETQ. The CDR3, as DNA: TGCGCCAGCAGCTTGAGGGGGCTGGACAATGAGCAGTTCTTC. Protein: CASSLRGLDNEQFF.

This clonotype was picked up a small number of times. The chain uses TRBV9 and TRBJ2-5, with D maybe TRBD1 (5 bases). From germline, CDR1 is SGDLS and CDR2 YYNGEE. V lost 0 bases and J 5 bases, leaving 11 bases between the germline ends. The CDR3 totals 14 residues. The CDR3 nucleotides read TGTGCCAGCAGCGTAGATCAGGGTCAGGAGACCCAGTACTTC. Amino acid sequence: CASSVDQGQETQYF.

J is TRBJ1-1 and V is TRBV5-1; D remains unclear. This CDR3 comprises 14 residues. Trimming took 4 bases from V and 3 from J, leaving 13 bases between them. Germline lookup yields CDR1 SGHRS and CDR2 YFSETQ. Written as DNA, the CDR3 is TGCGCCAGCAGCGGAGGTCGACACCACACTGAAGCTTTCTTT. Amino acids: CASSGGRHHTEAFF.

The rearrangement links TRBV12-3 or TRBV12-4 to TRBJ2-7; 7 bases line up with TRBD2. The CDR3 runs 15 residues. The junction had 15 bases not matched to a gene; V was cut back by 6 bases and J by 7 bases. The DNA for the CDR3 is TGTGCCAGCAGCGGTGGGGGGAGGGCCTTCCGGGAGCAGTACTTC. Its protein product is CASSGGGRAFREQYF.

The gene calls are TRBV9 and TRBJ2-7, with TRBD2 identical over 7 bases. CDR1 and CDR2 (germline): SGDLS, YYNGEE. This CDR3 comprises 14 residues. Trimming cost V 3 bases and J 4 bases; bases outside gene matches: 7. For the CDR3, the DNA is TGTGCCAGCAGCGCGGACCCGGGAGGTTACGAGCAGTACTTC. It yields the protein CASSADPGGYEQYF.

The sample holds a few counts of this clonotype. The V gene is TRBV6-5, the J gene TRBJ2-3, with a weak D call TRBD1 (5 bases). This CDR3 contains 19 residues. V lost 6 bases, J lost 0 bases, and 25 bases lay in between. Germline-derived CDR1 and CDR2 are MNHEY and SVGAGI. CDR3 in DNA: TGTGCCAGCAGCTTACAGGCCGTAACTCTTCTATCTAGCACAGATACGCAGTATTTT. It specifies CASSLQAVTLLSSTDTQYF.

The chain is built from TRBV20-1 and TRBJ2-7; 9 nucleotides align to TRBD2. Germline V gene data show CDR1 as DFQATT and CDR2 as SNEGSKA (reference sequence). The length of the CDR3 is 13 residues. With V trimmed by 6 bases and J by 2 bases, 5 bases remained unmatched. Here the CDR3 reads CSALTSGAYEQYF. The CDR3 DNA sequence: TGCAGTGCGCTGACTAGCGGAGCCTACGAGCAGTACTTC.

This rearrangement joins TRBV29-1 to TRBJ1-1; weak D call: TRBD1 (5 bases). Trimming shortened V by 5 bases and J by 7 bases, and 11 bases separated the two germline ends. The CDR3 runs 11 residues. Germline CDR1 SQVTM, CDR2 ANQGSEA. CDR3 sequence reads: CSVKGEYEAFF. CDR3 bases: TGCAGCGTTAAAGGGGAGTATGAAGCTTTCTTT. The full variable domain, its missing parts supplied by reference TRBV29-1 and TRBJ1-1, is SAVISQKPSRDICQRGTSLTIQCQVDSQVTMMFWYRQQPGQSLTLIATANQGSEATYESGFVIDKFPISRPNLTFSTLTVSNMSPEDSSIYLCSVKGEYEAFFGQGTRLTVV.

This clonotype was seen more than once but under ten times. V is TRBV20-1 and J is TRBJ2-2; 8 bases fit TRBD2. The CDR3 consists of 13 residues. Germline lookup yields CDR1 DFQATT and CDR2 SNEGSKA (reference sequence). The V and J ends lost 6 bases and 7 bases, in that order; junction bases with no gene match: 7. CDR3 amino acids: CSAGGGFHGELFF. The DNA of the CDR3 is TGCAGTGCCGGGGGGGGGTTTCACGGGGAGCTGTTTTTT.

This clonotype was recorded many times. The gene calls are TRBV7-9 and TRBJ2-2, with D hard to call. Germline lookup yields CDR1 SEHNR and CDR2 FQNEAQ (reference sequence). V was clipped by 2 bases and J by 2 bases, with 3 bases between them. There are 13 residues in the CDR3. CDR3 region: CASSLLNTGELFF. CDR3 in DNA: TGTGCCAGCAGCTTACTTAACACCGGGGAGCTGTTTTTT.

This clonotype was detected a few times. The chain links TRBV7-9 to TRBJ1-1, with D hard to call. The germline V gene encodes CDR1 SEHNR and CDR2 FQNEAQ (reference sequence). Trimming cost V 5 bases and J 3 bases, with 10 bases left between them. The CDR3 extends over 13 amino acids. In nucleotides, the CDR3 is TGTGCCAGCAGCACAAGCATTTACACTGAAGCTTTCTTT. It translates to CASSTSIYTEAFF.

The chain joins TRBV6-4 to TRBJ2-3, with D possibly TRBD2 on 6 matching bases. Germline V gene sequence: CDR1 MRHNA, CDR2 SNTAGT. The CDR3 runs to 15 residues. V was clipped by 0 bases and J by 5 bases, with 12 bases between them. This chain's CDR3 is CASSDSGLAIDTQYF. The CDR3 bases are TGTGCCAGCAGTGACTCGGGCCTAGCGATAGATACGCAGTATTTT.

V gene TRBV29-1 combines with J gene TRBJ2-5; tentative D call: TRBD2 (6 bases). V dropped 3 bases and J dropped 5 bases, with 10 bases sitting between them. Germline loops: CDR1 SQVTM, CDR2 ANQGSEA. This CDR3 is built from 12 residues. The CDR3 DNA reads TGCAGCGTTGAGCGGAGGGTGGAGACCCAGTACTTC. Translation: CSVERRVETQYF.

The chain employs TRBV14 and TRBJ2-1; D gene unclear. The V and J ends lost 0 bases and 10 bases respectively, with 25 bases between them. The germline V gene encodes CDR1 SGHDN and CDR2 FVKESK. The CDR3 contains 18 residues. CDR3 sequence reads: CASSQEFGRTNGPQEQFF. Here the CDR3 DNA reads TGTGCCAGCAGCCAAGAGTTTGGGCGGACCAATGGCCCCCAGGAGCAGTTCTTC.

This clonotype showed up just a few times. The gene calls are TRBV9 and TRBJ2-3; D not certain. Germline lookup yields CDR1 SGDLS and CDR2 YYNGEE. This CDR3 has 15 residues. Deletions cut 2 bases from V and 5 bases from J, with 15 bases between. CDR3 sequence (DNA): TGTGCCAGCAGCGTTCTCCTCGACCCTGGAGATACGCAGTATTTT. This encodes CASSVLLDPGDTQYF.

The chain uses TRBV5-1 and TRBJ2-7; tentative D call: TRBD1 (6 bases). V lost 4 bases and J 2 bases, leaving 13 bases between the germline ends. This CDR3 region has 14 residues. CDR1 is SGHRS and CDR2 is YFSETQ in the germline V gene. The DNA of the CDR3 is TGCGCCAGCAGCATTACGACAGGCACCTACGAGCAGTACTTC. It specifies CASSITTGTYEQYF. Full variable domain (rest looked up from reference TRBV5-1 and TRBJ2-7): KAGVTQTPRYLIKTRGQQVTLSCSPISGHRSVSWYQQTPGQGLQFLFEYFSETQRNKGNFPGRFSGRQFSNSRSEMNVSTLELGDSALYLCASSITTGTYEQYFGPGTRLTVT.

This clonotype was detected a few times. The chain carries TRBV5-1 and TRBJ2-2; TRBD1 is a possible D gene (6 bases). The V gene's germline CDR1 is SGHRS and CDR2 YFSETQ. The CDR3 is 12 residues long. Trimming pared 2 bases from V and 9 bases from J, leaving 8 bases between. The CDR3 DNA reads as TGCGCCAGCAGCTTACAGGGCTGGGAGCTGTTTTTT. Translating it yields CASSLQGWELFF.

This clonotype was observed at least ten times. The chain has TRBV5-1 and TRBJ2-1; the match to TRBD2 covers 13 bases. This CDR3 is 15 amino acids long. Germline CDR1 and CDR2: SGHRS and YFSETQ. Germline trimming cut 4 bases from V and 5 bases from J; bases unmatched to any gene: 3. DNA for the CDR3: TGCGCCAGCAGCCTAGGACTAGCGGGGGACAATGAGCAGTTCTTC. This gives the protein CASSLGLAGDNEQFF.

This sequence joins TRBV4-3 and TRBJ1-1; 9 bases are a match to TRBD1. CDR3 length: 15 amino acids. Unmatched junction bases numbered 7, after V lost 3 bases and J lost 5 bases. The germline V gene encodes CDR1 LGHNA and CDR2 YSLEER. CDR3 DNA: TGCGCCAGCAGCCATCCGGGACAGGGAAATACTGAAGCTTTCTTT. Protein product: CASSHPGQGNTEAFF.